The present TCR beta chain was sequenced within a study of TIL therapy for anti-PD-1-resistant metastatic lung cancer. CDR3 length: 15 residues. Per germline, CDR1 MRHNA and CDR2 SNTAGT. V shed 2 bases, J shed 6 bases, and the junction held 3 bases outside the gene matches. This was the immunoSEQ v3 assay. Profiled with immunoSEQ multiplex PCR; TCRdb holds only in-frame clones, not every one. Of fewer than 20,000 clones in the sample, roughly 70% were seen once. Time point meaning: pre-treatment sample, taken before nivolumab and TIL therapy. The specimen was blood, collected at baseline. The TCR comes from a person between 25 and 80 years old with non-small cell lung cancer. The V gene is TRBV6-4, the J gene TRBJ2-1; 11 positions match TRBD2. The CDR3: CASSDRTSGPNEQFF. The CDR3 DNA follows: TGTGCCAGCAGTGACAGGACTAGCGGGCCCAATGAGCAGTTCTTC.